A selection of T cell receptor beta chains follows, all from one sample in a study of blood T cell repertoires in COVID-19. Repertoires were generated with immunoSEQ multiplex PCR, while TCRdb's copy carries only in-frame clones and drops some. Of roughly 170,000 clones in the sample, approximately 85% are singletons; the top ten hold about 5.6%. Sequencing used peripheral blood. These TCRs come from a woman in her forties or fifties with COVID-19, enrolled during active disease. Each CDR3 is given with its conserved first and last residue. Clone size is not always given. Where it is, it says once, few, many or a class for expanded clones.

j_call: TRBJ1-2; v_call: TRBV28; cdr3_length: 14; clone_size: NA; cdr3_aa: CASSPPRGLYGYTF
j_call: TRBJ1-3; v_call: TRBV7-2; cdr3_length: 14; clone_size: NA; cdr3_aa: CASSPRHSGNTIYF
j_call: TRBJ1-2; v_call: TRBV5-1; cdr3_length: 13; clone_size: NA; cdr3_aa: CASSFPGRYGYTF
j_call: TRBJ1-5; v_call: TRBV6-5; cdr3_length: 15; clone_size: once; cdr3_aa: CASSYLPVPEQPQHF
j_call: TRBJ2-7; v_call: TRBV18; cdr3_length: 15; clone_size: NA; cdr3_aa: CASSPRPGQGSEQYF
j_call: TRBJ2-3; v_call: TRBV6-6; cdr3_length: 12; clone_size: NA; cdr3_aa: CASSPSTDTQYF
j_call: TRBJ2-2; v_call: TRBV9; cdr3_length: 16; clone_size: NA; cdr3_aa: CASSVVAGGNTGELFF
j_call: TRBJ2-5; v_call: TRBV5-4; cdr3_length: 17; clone_size: NA; cdr3_aa: CASSLSRTSGGQETQYF
j_call: TRBJ1-1; v_call: TRBV11-3; cdr3_length: 14; clone_size: few; cdr3_aa: CASSLPGGYTEAFF
j_call: TRBJ2-1; v_call: TRBV4-2; cdr3_length: 17; clone_size: NA; cdr3_aa: CASSHYPLAALHNEQFF
j_call: TRBJ2-2; v_call: TRBV3-1/TRBV3-2; cdr3_length: 18; clone_size: NA; cdr3_aa: CASSQGPPGSQNTGELFF
j_call: TRBJ1-5; v_call: TRBV3-1/TRBV3-2; cdr3_length: 13; clone_size: NA; cdr3_aa: CASSQESLQPQHF
j_call: TRBJ1-2; v_call: TRBV19; cdr3_length: 12; clone_size: NA; cdr3_aa: CASSISSGGYTF